A single T cell receptor beta chain is shown here with its context. This clonotype showed up many times. The antigen it recognizes is unknown. One base away there is no much larger clone; base qualities are not given. The treatment or condition label, as the study defines it: allogeneic hematopoietic cell transplantation with graft depleted of TCRalphabeta T cells and CD19 B cells. TCRalphabeta/CD19-depleted allogeneic hematopoietic cell grafts were given to the transplant recipients, all of whom were children. The method behind the library was PCR. The instrument was an Illumina HiSeq 2500. Molecular barcoding was employed in the preparation of TCR libraries, with unique molecular identifiers being used to normalize TCRbeta repertoire quantification. Using fastp at Q25 and MiXCR, TCRdb reprocessed the public reads and kept productive beta chains. Each entry merges the rows of one CDR3 protein and shows their most common DNA and genes. The table for this sample lists approximately 500,000 distinct CDR3 sequences; over 9.5% of them were counted only once. Around 2.2% of the sample is in the top ten clones.

The data are from a study of T-cell reconstitution after alpha-beta-depleted transplantation in children (dated by TCRdb to about 2016). About the study as a whole: Using TCR repertoire profiling, the study quantitatively followed how T-cell immune reconstitution unfolded in children after TCRalphabeta/CD19-depleted allogeneic hematopoietic cell transplantation. Study-wide findings and limitations: Over the following months the frequencies of hyperexpanded clones went down, and after one year T-cell counts and TCRbeta diversity were mostly credited to newly produced T cells. The apparently early recovery of alphabetaT-cell counts about two months after transplant reportedly depended on only several hundred rapidly expanded clones that came from non-depleted graft cells. In some patients, the high TCRbeta diversity seen at day 60 was put down to recipient T cells and intrathymic progenitors that had survived conditioning.

Its CDR3 holds 15 amino acids, cysteine through phenylalanine. Here the CDR3 DNA is all that survives: 45 bases in frame from base 1. At the junction V is shortened by 4 bases and J by 3 bases, with 17 bases in between. From a lookup of the germline V gene, CDR1 and CDR2 are SQVTM and ANQGSEA. This sequence was found in a child younger than 10 with inherited bone marrow failure, due to receive a stem cell transplant. The sequence joins TRBV29-1 to TRBJ2-3, with a tentative D gene TRBD2 over 5 matching bases. The sample here was PBMCs, taken before TCRalphabeta/CD19-depleted stem cell transplant. The sequence in DNA is TGCAGCGTTGGGTGGGAAGCGCGAGGGACAGATACGCAGTATTTT. Translated, this gives CSVGWEARGTDTQYF.